The clone carrying this T cell receptor beta chain was recorded once. Its antigen is not known. This record belongs to a study of T cell responses to AZD1222 COVID-19 vaccine. On the study more broadly: Analysis merged second doses at about 4 or about 12 weeks. Findings and limits, study-wide: Repertoire sampling was restricted to post-peak T cell response timepoints. A reported finding is that nearly half of spike-specific TCRs target unmutated variant regions. Females outnumbered males among donors, who were mostly white British; clonal diversity was possibly underestimated.

With 2 bases removed from V and 4 bases from J, the gap between germline ends came to 22 bases. The CDR3 runs 18 residues. Germline CDR1 MNHEY, CDR2 SVGEGT. Method: immunoSEQ multiplex PCR; TCRdb's copy keeps in-frame clones and lacks some. The sample includes around 130,000 clones, over 75% of them seen just once. The rearrangement uses TRBV6-2 or TRBV6-3 and TRBJ2-3, with D perhaps assigned TRBD1 or TRBD2 (5 bases each). This TCR derives from an adult in good health. The sequencing used peripheral blood, collected on day 0 of AZD1222 vaccination. The CDR3 here is CASSYPSPARRGADTQYF. CDR3 bases: TGTGCCAGCAGTTACCCAAGCCCGGCTAGGAGAGGGGCAGATACGCAGTATTTT.